Listed below are T cell receptor beta chains from one sample, sequenced in a study of T cells in Graves' hyperthyroidism and ophthalmopathy. Each CDR3 protein is one row after TCRdb ran MiXCR on the multiplex PCR reads. The table records about 610,000 distinct CDR3 sequences, about 15% of them present only once. The sample was blood. These TCRs come from a woman in her thirties or forties with Graves' ophthalmopathy. Each CDR3 is given with its conserved first and last residue. A D gene is named only where the DNA matches it firmly. The size of a clone is reported for some rows only, either as once, few or many, or as a class for expanded clones.

CDR3aa,j_gene,v_gene,d_gene,abundance
CASTTTGGSYEQYF,TRBJ2-7,TRBV12-3/TRBV12-4,TRBD1,many
CASSFGRGGNQPQHF,TRBJ1-5,TRBV12-3/TRBV12-4,.,many
CAISERAPTGTQYF,TRBJ2-5,TRBV10-3,.,.
CASSLPSDREEYF,TRBJ2-4,TRBV28,TRBD1,.
CASSANPGYGYTF,TRBJ1-2,TRBV6-1,.,many
CASSEGIPGNQPQHF,TRBJ1-5,TRBV6-1,.,many
CASNGQGAVEAFF,TRBJ1-1,TRBV19,TRBD1,few
CASNAFDRARYTEAFF,TRBJ1-1,TRBV19,TRBD1,many
CASSLAPAVRETQYF,TRBJ2-5,TRBV12-3/TRBV12-4,.,many
CASSFFSFTGARYRTGELFF,TRBJ2-2,TRBV12-3/TRBV12-4,.,many
CASSLGSGDSNQPQHF,TRBJ1-5,TRBV11-2,.,few
CAISLDRYEQYF,TRBJ2-7,TRBV10-3,.,many
CASSYVAENSPLHF,TRBJ1-6,TRBV6-5,.,many
CASSGTRTGNSNQPQHF,TRBJ1-5,TRBV6-1,TRBD1,many
CASSYQRGDTEAFF,TRBJ1-1,TRBV2,.,many
CASSLEPDRQETQYF,TRBJ2-5,TRBV7-9,TRBD1,many
CASSPIPQGGTIYF,TRBJ1-3,TRBV3-1,.,few
CASSPSRQSSYNSPLHF,TRBJ1-6,TRBV28,.,many
CASSARQVTDEQFF,TRBJ2-1,TRBV11-2,.,.
CASRDSTSGANVLTF,TRBJ2-6,TRBV12-3/TRBV12-4,.,many
CASSHSPVDGYTF,TRBJ1-2,TRBV3-1,.,many
CASSLNRSGNTIYF,TRBJ1-3,TRBV6-5,.,.
CASTSQAGELFF,TRBJ2-2,TRBV6-1,.,few
CASSPTGGKNIQYF,TRBJ2-4,TRBV19,TRBD1,many
CASSLTSGSRYF,TRBJ2-3,TRBV28,TRBD2,many
CASSLGTGWNQPQHF,TRBJ1-5,TRBV5-1,TRBD1,few
CSARPRTDSYEQYF,TRBJ2-7,TRBV20-1,.,many
CASSLLFQGLMTEAFF,TRBJ1-1,TRBV5-1,.,.
CASSYAFGTAGWYGYTF,TRBJ1-2,TRBV6-5,.,many
CASIVTGRISNYGYTF,TRBJ1-2,TRBV12-3/TRBV12-4,TRBD1,.
CASSVPGQGKYEQYF,TRBJ2-7,TRBV11-2,TRBD1,many
CASSSIQGPNTEAFF,TRBJ1-1,TRBV7-8,.,many
CASWDGYYSRNTGELFF,TRBJ2-2,TRBV6-2/TRBV6-3,.,.
CASSYVAGTSSSYEQYF,TRBJ2-7,TRBV6-2/TRBV6-3,TRBD2,many
CASSRHSGRETQYF,TRBJ2-5,TRBV28,TRBD2,few
CASSYGVLAGGTDTQYF,TRBJ2-3,TRBV6-2/TRBV6-3,TRBD2,many
CASSGGDYEQYF,TRBJ2-7,TRBV2,.,many
CASSLGHVEAFF,TRBJ1-1,TRBV12-3/TRBV12-4,.,many
CASSYLGLQETQYF,TRBJ2-5,TRBV6-2/TRBV6-3,.,many
CAIKGGAQETQYF,TRBJ2-5,TRBV10-3,.,many
CASSTTRLAVAKNIQYF,TRBJ2-4,TRBV28,TRBD2,few
CASSTSGGGGYEQYF,TRBJ2-7,TRBV7-2,.,many
CASSRPTQETQYF,TRBJ2-5,TRBV6-5,.,many
CASSPGAGNTIYF,TRBJ1-3,TRBV3-1,.,few
CASSYRTGARSAKNIQYF,TRBJ2-4,TRBV6-2/TRBV6-3,.,few
CASSVGVGRDSYEQYF,TRBJ2-7,TRBV9,TRBD2,.
CASSPLALFSQETQYF,TRBJ2-5,TRBV6-1,TRBD2,many
CASASQNTGELFF,TRBJ2-2,TRBV6-2/TRBV6-3,.,many
CASRGTGGLGEQYF,TRBJ2-7,TRBV12-3/TRBV12-4,TRBD1,many
CASSLTLARGTQYF,TRBJ2-5,TRBV11-3,.,many
CASSPRQDQETQYF,TRBJ2-5,TRBV5-1,.,many